A selection of T cell receptor beta chains follows, all from one sample in a study of T cells after yellow fever vaccination. From the 5' RACE reads, TCRdb called clonotypes with MiXCR, one entry per CDR3 protein. The sample records some 300,000 distinct CDR3 sequences, around 3.9% being singletons. The specimen comprised PBMCs, sampled on the day of the yellow fever booster vaccination. The receptors were sampled from a man aged 18 to 30 who received the YFV17D yellow fever vaccine. The CDR3 runs from the conserved cysteine through the conserved F or W. The order of the fields is J gene, clone size, D gene, V gene, CDR3 protein, CDR3 DNA. The D gene is left open where the match is weak. The size of a clone is reported for some rows only, either as once, few or many, or as a class for expanded clones.

>TRBJ2-3|many|-|TRBV5-1
CASSLERGTDTQYF
TGCGCCAGCAGCTTGGAACGGGGCACAGATACGCAGTATTTT
>TRBJ2-3|many|-|TRBV20-1
CSAKPGPPTDTQYF
TGCAGTGCTAAACCGGGGCCCCCCACAGATACGCAGTATTTT
>TRBJ2-7|-|-|TRBV7-2
CASSRQTGPYEQYF
TGTGCCAGCAGCCGGCAGACAGGACCCTACGAGCAGTACTTC
>TRBJ2-7|many|TRBD1|TRBV7-8
CASSLEFGTGRSDEQYF
TGTGCCAGCAGCTTAGAGTTTGGGACAGGGCGTTCCGACGAGCAGTACTTC
>TRBJ2-1|many|-|TRBV7-9
CASSPDYDEQFF
TGTGCCAGCAGCCCCGATTACGATGAGCAGTTCTTC
>TRBJ2-2|-|-|TRBV10-3
CAISDPLATGELFF
TGTGCCATCAGTGACCCACTAGCCACCGGGGAGCTGTTTTTT
>TRBJ2-1|many|-|TRBV11-2
CASSLTAGEQFF
TGTGCCAGCAGCCTTACGGCGGGTGAGCAGTTCTTC
>TRBJ1-2|few|-|TRBV12-3/TRBV12-4
CASSLGGGSGYTF
TGTGCCAGCAGTTTAGGCGGGGGAAGCGGCTACACCTTC
>TRBJ2-1|many|TRBD2|TRBV9
CASSVAGGGDEQFF
TGTGCCAGCAGCGTAGCGGGGGGGGGTGATGAGCAGTTCTTC
>TRBJ2-5|-|-|TRBV4-3
CASSQGWGRETQYF
TGCGCCAGCAGCCAAGGATGGGGTAGGGAGACCCAGTACTTC
>TRBJ2-2|many|-|TRBV28
CASSWTEGELFF
TGTGCCAGCAGTTGGACAGAGGGGGAGCTGTTTTTT
>TRBJ2-3|-|-|TRBV20-1
CSVKSTDTQYF
TGCAGTGTTAAAAGCACAGATACGCAGTATTTT
>TRBJ1-1|many|-|TRBV3-1
CASSPDSMNTEAFF
TGTGCCAGCAGCCCGGACAGCATGAACACTGAAGCTTTCTTT
>TRBJ1-1|few|TRBD1|TRBV13
CASSRDRVTEAFF
TGTGCCAGCAGCCGAGACAGGGTCACTGAAGCTTTCTTT
>TRBJ2-5|many|TRBD1|TRBV28
CASSHSLLGDRSQQTQYF
TGTGCCAGCAGCCACTCCCTCCTCGGGGACAGGAGTCAACAGACCCAGTACTTC
>TRBJ2-7|-|TRBD1|TRBV7-2
CASSDRGPAEQYF
TGTGCCAGCAGCGACAGGGGGCCGGCCGAGCAGTACTTC
>TRBJ2-1|many|-|TRBV2
CASSEYRQLNNEQFF
TGTGCCAGCAGTGAATACCGACAGTTAAACAATGAGCAGTTCTTC
>TRBJ1-1|many|TRBD1|TRBV20-1
CSARARWRTGMVTEAFF
TGCAGTGCTAGAGCCCGATGGCGGACAGGTATGGTGACTGAAGCTTTCTTT
>TRBJ2-1|many|TRBD2|TRBV7-9
CASSSSRSGGLYNEQFF
TGTGCCAGCAGCTCTTCCCGAAGCGGGGGGCTTTACAATGAGCAGTTCTTC
>TRBJ1-3|few|-|TRBV2
CASSLTVHSGNTIYF
TGTGCCAGCAGTCTGACAGTTCACTCTGGAAACACCATATATTTT
>TRBJ1-5|many|-|TRBV6-5
CASRGTGSPSNQPQHF
TGTGCCAGCAGAGGTACCGGGTCCCCTAGCAATCAGCCCCAGCATTTT